Listed here are 3 T cell receptor beta chains from one sample, sequenced in a study of T cell clonotyping in hematopoietic cell transplantation. Assay used: immunoSEQ multiplex PCR; TCRdb lists only in-frame clones, some missing. Of approximately 44,000 clones detected, 95% appear once; the ten largest clones hold 0.85% to 1%. The sequenced sample consisted of peripheral blood mononuclear cells. These TCRs come from a man aged 30-40 years in good health. Some clones in this sample may be carry-over from other donors' samples.

The chain is built from TRBV11-2 and TRBJ2-2; D perhaps matches TRBD2 (5 bases). V shed 1 base and J shed 7 bases, with 19 bases lying between them. Germline CDR1 SGHAT, CDR2 FQNNGV. The CDR3 length is 17 residues. CDR3 DNA sequence: TGTGCCAGCAGCTTAGCTTTGAGGGTCCGTCGCATCGGGGAGCTGTTTTTT. Its translation is CASSLALRVRRIGELFF. Drawing the rest from reference TRBV11-2 and TRBJ2-2, the complete variable domain is EAGVAQSPRYKIIEKRQSVAFWCNPISGHATLYWYQQILGQGPKLLIQFQNNGVVDDSQLPKDRFSAERLKGVDSTLKIQPAKLEDSAVYLCASSLALRVRRIGELFFGEGSRLTVL.

J is TRBJ2-7 and V is TRBV14; weak D call: TRBD2 (5 bases). This CDR3 region has 13 residues. Trimming cost V 4 bases and J 3 bases, with 10 bases left between them. The V gene's germline CDR1 is SGHDN and CDR2 FVKESK. The chain's CDR3 is CASSLDSYYEQYF. As DNA, the CDR3 is TGTGCCAGCAGCCTGGACTCTTACTACGAGCAGTACTTC.

This chain uses TRBV29-1 with TRBJ1-4, with D unclear. Germline CDR1 is SQVTM and CDR2 is ANQGSEA. V gave up 7 bases and J gave up 4 bases, with 13 bases separating them. This CDR3 region has 13 residues. The CDR3: CSALRGYNEKLFF. The CDR3 DNA reads TGCAGCGCCCTGCGGGGATATAATGAAAAACTGTTTTTT.